These T cell receptor beta chains were read from a single sample in a study of preoperative IRX-2 immunotherapy in early breast cancer. The protocol was immunoSEQ multiplex PCR, while the TCRdb copy is restricted to in-frame clones and leaves out a portion. The top ten clones hold 1% to 1.5% of a sample with around 43,000 clones, about 72% of them seen once. The sample here was tumor tissue, taken after IRX-2 immunotherapy. The source is a human donor with breast cancer. Each CDR3 is given without its conserved first and last residue. Each record gives: D gene, V gene, J gene, CDR3 protein. D genes are given only for firm matches.

D: .
V: TRBV28
J: TRBJ2-1
CDR3: ASSLRQRLLSGHNEQF

D: .
V: TRBV28
J: TRBJ1-1
CDR3: ASRRRAGDLTEAF

D: .
V: TRBV6-8
J: TRBJ2-7
CDR3: ASSPRTDLGGEQY

D: .
V: TRBV11-3
J: TRBJ2-7
CDR3: ASSLAGAPSVHEQY

D: .
V: TRBV28
J: TRBJ1-2
CDR3: ASTLDLARVVGYT

D: .
V: TRBV18
J: TRBJ2-7
CDR3: ASSPLGGGLTYEQY

D: .
V: TRBV29-1
J: TRBJ1-3
CDR3: SVVTGQVGNTIY

D: .
V: TRBV6-8
J: TRBJ2-6
CDR3: ASSRTGANVLT

D: TRBD1
V: TRBV10-3
J: TRBJ1-5
CDR3: AISEGTGINQPQH

D: .
V: TRBV5-1
J: TRBJ1-5
CDR3: ASSLTGAGQPQH

D: TRBD1
V: TRBV6-8
J: TRBJ2-3
CDR3: ASSVGTGSSDTQY

D: TRBD1
V: TRBV29-1
J: TRBJ2-7
CDR3: SVRGQGSDEQY

D: TRBD2
V: TRBV15
J: TRBJ2-5
CDR3: ATSRQTSGGAGQY

D: TRBD1
V: TRBV18
J: TRBJ2-7
CDR3: ASSPGQGAYEQY

D: .
V: TRBV6-7
J: TRBJ1-4
CDR3: ASSARGSTNEKLF

D: .
V: TRBV15
J: TRBJ2-1
CDR3: ATSRDFVYNEQF

D: .
V: TRBV7-1
J: TRBJ2-3
CDR3: ASSLQQGSWDTQY

D: .
V: TRBV10-3
J: TRBJ2-2
CDR3: AISVDSQEPGELF

D: TRBD2
V: TRBV19
J: TRBJ2-3
CDR3: TSSPSGKGTDTQY

D: .
V: TRBV5-1
J: TRBJ1-3
CDR3: ASSLGGPGNTIY

D: .
V: TRBV11-3
J: TRBJ1-4
CDR3: ASSGGDFNEKLF

D: TRBD1
V: TRBV11-3
J: TRBJ2-4
CDR3: ASSLVGTESIQY

D: .
V: TRBV6-8
J: TRBJ2-7
CDR3: ASKDYTYEQY

D: .
V: TRBV5-1
J: TRBJ2-1
CDR3: ASSLSKGAGDEQF

D: TRBD1
V: TRBV6-8
J: TRBJ1-2
CDR3: AISQDRGWGYT

D: .
V: TRBV19
J: TRBJ2-2
CDR3: ASSRVQGLITGELF

D: TRBD2
V: TRBV7-1
J: TRBJ2-2
CDR3: ASSLEDGLAGFTGELF

D: .
V: TRBV5-1
J: TRBJ1-4
CDR3: ASSLGWRGWEINEKLF

D: .
V: TRBV6-8
J: TRBJ2-7
CDR3: ASGPYSYEQY

D: TRBD1
V: TRBV6-8
J: TRBJ1-5
CDR3: ASREGQGGWAQH

D: .
V: TRBV9
J: TRBJ2-7
CDR3: ASSPNAGARNTYEQY

D: .
V: TRBV5-4
J: TRBJ2-3
CDR3: ASSLRGRPTDTQY

D: .
V: TRBV10-2
J: TRBJ2-7
CDR3: ASKKGDQREQY

D: TRBD2
V: TRBV6-8
J: TRBJ2-1
CDR3: ASTELAGARSSYNEQF

D: TRBD2
V: TRBV5-1
J: TRBJ2-3
CDR3: ASSLASRGSIDTQY

D: .
V: TRBV28
J: TRBJ2-1
CDR3: ASSLVSSGSEQF

D: .
V: TRBV6-8
J: TRBJ1-4
CDR3: ASSYSKNEKLF

D: .
V: TRBV6-1
J: TRBJ1-1
CDR3: ASSEVIGRNTEAF

D: .
V: TRBV6-8
J: TRBJ1-5
CDR3: ASSGEPRPNQPQH

D: .
V: TRBV19
J: TRBJ1-2
CDR3: NREGGDYGYT

D: .
V: TRBV7-4
J: TRBJ2-1
CDR3: ASSQTNPPYNEQF

D: TRBD1
V: TRBV5-1
J: TRBJ2-3
CDR3: ASSDRGRTDTQY

D: .
V: TRBV25-1
J: TRBJ1-3
CDR3: ASGTTGNTIY

D: .
V: TRBV11-1
J: TRBJ2-7
CDR3: ASSPGAGRGGHEQY

D: .
V: TRBV15
J: TRBJ1-2
CDR3: ATSRDIGSYGYT

D: .
V: TRBV6-8
J: TRBJ2-6
CDR3: ASIGGSGANVLT

D: TRBD1
V: TRBV5-1
J: TRBJ1-5
CDR3: ASSYAGGSNQPQH

D: .
V: TRBV28
J: TRBJ2-7
CDR3: ASSHGSYEQY

D: TRBD1
V: TRBV23-1
J: TRBJ1-4
CDR3: ASSIGTGAGKLF

D: .
V: TRBV19
J: TRBJ1-4
CDR3: ASSNEDSLNEKLF

D: .
V: TRBV18
J: TRBJ2-3
CDR3: ASSRGGRLTDTQY